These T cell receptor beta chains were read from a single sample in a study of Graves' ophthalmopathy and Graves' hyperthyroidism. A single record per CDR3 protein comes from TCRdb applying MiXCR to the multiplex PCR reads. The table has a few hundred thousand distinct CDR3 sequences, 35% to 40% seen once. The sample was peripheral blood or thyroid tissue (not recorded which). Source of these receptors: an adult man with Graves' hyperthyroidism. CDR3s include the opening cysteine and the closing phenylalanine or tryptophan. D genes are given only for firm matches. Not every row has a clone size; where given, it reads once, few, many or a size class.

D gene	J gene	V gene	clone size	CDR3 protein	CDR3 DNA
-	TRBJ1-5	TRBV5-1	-	CASTGEGDSNQPQHF	TGCGCCAGCACCGGAGAGGGGGATAGCAATCAGCCCCAGCATTTT
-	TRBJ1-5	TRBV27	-	CASGELGQPQHF	TGTGCCAGTGGTGAATTGGGACAGCCCCAGCATTTT
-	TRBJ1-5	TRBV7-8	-	CASSLDVGQPQHF	TGTGCCAGCAGCTTAGATGTCGGGCAGCCCCAGCATTTT
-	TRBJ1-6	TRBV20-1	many	CSARDRQGQGGYYNSPLHF	TGCAGTGCTAGAGATCGTCAAGGCCAAGGGGGATATTATAATTCACCCCTCCACTTT
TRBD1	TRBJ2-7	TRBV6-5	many	CATGQGRVYEQYF	TGTGCCACCGGACAGGGGAGGGTCTACGAGCAGTACTTC
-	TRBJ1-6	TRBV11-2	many	CASSLQSTNSPLHF	TGTGCCAGCAGCTTACAGAGCACTAATTCACCCCTCCACTTT
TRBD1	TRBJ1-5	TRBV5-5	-	CASSLYRGLSNQPQHF	TGTGCCAGCAGCTTGTACAGGGGGTTGAGCAATCAGCCCCAGCATTTT
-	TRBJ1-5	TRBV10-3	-	CASSPRGGGHQPQHF	TGTGCCAGCAGCCCAAGGGGGGGGGGCCATCAGCCCCAGCATTTT
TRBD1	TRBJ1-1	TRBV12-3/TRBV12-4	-	CASSPGQGALTEAFF	TGTGCCAGCAGTCCCGGACAGGGGGCGCTTACTGAAGCTTTCTTT
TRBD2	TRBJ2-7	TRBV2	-	CASSRDLAGGEYEQYF	TGTGCCAGCAGCCGCGACCTAGCGGGAGGGGAATACGAGCAGTACTTC
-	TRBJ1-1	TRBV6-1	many	CASRLDQNTEAFF	TGTGCCAGTAGGCTGGATCAGAACACTGAAGCTTTCTTT
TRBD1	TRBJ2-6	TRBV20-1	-	CSAGTGPNSGANVLTF	TGCAGTGCTGGGACAGGGCCTAACTCTGGGGCCAACGTCCTGACTTTC
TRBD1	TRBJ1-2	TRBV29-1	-	CSVVWTGGDYGYTF	TGCAGCGTTGTGTGGACAGGGGGCGACTATGGCTACACCTTC
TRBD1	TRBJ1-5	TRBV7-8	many	CASSRGTGVGQPQHF	TGTGCCAGCAGCAGAGGGACAGGGGTGGGACAGCCCCAGCATTTT
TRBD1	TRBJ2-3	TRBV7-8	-	CASSLVPGQGAGHTQYF	TGTGCCAGCAGCTTAGTCCCGGGACAGGGGGCCGGACATACGCAGTATTTT
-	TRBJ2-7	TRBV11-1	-	CASSFRDTDYEQYF	TGTGCCAGCAGCTTCCGGGACACCGACTACGAGCAGTACTTC
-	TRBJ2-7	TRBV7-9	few	CASSDARDYEQYF	TGTGCCAGCAGTGACGCGCGAGACTACGAGCAGTACTTC
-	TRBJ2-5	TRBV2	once	CASSESWGPGDNQPQYF	TGTGCCAGCAGTGAATCGTGGGGCCCGGGGGACAATCAGCCCCAGTACTTC
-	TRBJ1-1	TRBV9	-	CASSVGGKGTEAFF	TGTGCCAGCAGCGTAGGGGGTAAGGGCACTGAAGCTTTCTTT
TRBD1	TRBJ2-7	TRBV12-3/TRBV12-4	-	CASSFSGGSVHEQYF	TGTGCCAGCAGTTTTTCAGGGGGCTCTGTCCACGAGCAGTACTTC
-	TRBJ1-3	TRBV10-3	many	CAIQASSGNTIYF	TGTGCCATCCAGGCGAGCTCTGGAAACACCATATATTTT
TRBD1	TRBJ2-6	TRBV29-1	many	CSVMGTEKPSGANVLTF	TGCAGCGTGATGGGGACAGAGAAACCCTCTGGGGCCAACGTCCTGACTTTC
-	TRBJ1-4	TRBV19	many	CASSISRDEKLFF	TGTGCCAGTAGTATCTCCCGGGATGAAAAACTGTTTTTT
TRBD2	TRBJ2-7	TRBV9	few	CASSQGLAGGIFDEQYF	TGTGCCAGCAGCCAAGGACTAGCGGGAGGTATTTTCGACGAGCAGTACTTC